The present T cell receptor beta chain was sequenced within a study of blood T cell repertoires in COVID-19 (TCRdb year 2020). For the study in its entirety: Samples from collaborators originated in the United States, Italy and Spain and spanned both the acute and convalescent phases of COVID-19. The prospective study material was composed of cDNA or gDNA derived from T cells, B-cell-depleted T cells, or PBMCs. The dataset comprised deeply sampled blood TCRbeta repertoires from subjects exposed to, actively infected with, or recovered from COVID-19. The repertoires were made available in a free public database intended to serve as a resource for research on the immune response to SARS-CoV-2. Samples were obtained from the ongoing ImmuneRACE study (first 160 participants) and from about 1,300 subjects provided by 6 global collaborators. Nearly every sample came with metadata listing a de-identified subject ID, COVID-19 status, age in years and sex. Where available, HLA class I and class II types were obtained from metadata supplied by the sample provider rather than from assay-based typing.

Of note for this clone: Its recognized antigen is unknown. Nothing much larger sits one base from this clone, and base qualities are not available.

The paper's findings and limits, for the study overall: The amount of clinical and demographic metadata varied by source and participant and was provided uncurated.

The immunoSEQ Assay, a bias-controlled multiplex PCR, was used to amplify TCRbeta CDR3 regions from genomic DNA. In the authors' own workflow: Nucleated cell counts per sample were estimated from amplification of reference gene primers within the assay. To quantify the absolute abundance of each unique TCRbeta CDR3 rearrangement, sequence reads were collapsed and filtered. Productive Simpson clonality was computed per sample as the square root of Simpson's diversity index over productive rearrangements. The source is immuneACCESS, and TCRdb retained only in-frame sequences with V and J called. Part of the clones is not carried over; for the studies checked, unresolved V genes explain less than half of this, and the remainder is unexplained. V, J and clone size reflect that table, while D and trimming were determined from the DNA. For this sample there are around 140,000 clones; around 90% appear just once. The ten largest clonotypes hold less than 2% of the sample.

Collaborating institutions collected whole blood in K2EDTA tubes following their own protocols. For TCRbeta analysis, collaborators shipped samples as frozen whole blood, isolated PBMCs, or DNA extracted from either of those sample types. Reading from cysteine to phenylalanine, the CDR3 counts 14 amino acids. Left in the record is the CDR3 DNA by itself, 42 bases read in frame from the first base. V and J lose 5 bases and 4 bases, and a span of 13 bases separates them. According to the germline V gene, CDR1 reads SGHRS and CDR2 reads YFSETQ. Sample: peripheral blood. The V gene is TRBV5-1 and the J gene is TRBJ1-5, with no confidently assigned D gene. The receptor comes from an older man with acute or convalescent COVID-19. The sequenced DNA is TGCGCCAGCAGTAACGGGGAGTGGAATCAGCCCCAGCATTTT. Its translation is CASSNGEWNQPQHF.